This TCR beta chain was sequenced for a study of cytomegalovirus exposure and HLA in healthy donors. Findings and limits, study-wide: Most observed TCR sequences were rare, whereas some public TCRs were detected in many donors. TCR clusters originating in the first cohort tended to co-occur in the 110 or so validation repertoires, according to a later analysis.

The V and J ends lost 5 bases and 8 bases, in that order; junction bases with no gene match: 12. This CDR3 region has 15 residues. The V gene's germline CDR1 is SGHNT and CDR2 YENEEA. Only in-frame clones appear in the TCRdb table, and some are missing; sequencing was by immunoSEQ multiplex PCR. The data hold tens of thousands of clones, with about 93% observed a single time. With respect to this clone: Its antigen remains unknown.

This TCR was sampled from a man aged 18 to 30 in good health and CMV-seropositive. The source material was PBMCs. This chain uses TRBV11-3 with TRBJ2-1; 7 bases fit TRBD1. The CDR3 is CASSQGHQGVDEQFF. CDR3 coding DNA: TGTGCCAGCAGCCAAGGACACCAGGGGGTAGATGAGCAGTTCTTC.